These 9 T cell receptor beta chains originate from one sample sequenced in a study of T-cell reconstitution after alpha-beta-depleted transplantation in children. Preparation of the TCRbeta library involved a method that used unique molecular identifiers. TCRdb processed the PCR reads anew with MiXCR; each CDR3 protein has one entry. The data contain 250,000 to 300,000 distinct CDR3 sequences, 10% of them singletons. This sample comprised PBMCs, obtained before TCRalphabeta/CD19-depleted stem cell transplant. These receptors all come from a boy younger than two with acute myeloid leukemia, due to receive a stem cell transplant.

This clonotype occurred a few times. CDR3 DNA: TGTGCCACCAGCCTAGCGGGACCAGCCTACAATGAGCAGTTCTTC. As protein: CATSLAGPAYNEQFF. The genes are TRBV24-1 and TRBJ2-1; 9 bases line up with TRBD2. The germline V gene encodes CDR1 KGHDR and CDR2 SFDVKD. Trimming removed 7 bases from V and 2 bases from J; junction bases left unmatched: 5. The CDR3 totals 15 residues.

This clonotype was recorded at least ten times. CDR3 loop: CASSPGLSPYNEQFF. DNA for the CDR3: TGTGCCAGCAGCCCGGGACTGTCCCCCTACAATGAGCAGTTCTTC. This chain uses TRBV7-8 with TRBJ2-1; weak D call: TRBD2 (6 bases). The CDR3 consists of 15 residues. Per germline, CDR1 SGHVS and CDR2 FQNEAQ. Trimming took off 5 bases at V and 2 bases at J, with 13 bases between the two ends.

This clonotype came up many times. This rearrangement joins TRBV12-3 or TRBV12-4 to TRBJ2-1; D is unresolved. The CDR3 runs to 15 residues. V gave up 3 bases and J gave up 4 bases, with 13 bases separating them. DNA of the CDR3: TGTGCCAGCAGTTTTGGTAGTGGTAGGTACAATGAGCAGTTCTTC. Its translation: CASSFGSGRYNEQFF.

This clonotype has at least ten counts. This chain uses TRBV20-1 with TRBJ2-7, with 12 bases that match TRBD1. The germline CDR1 and CDR2 sequences are DFQATT and SNEGSKA (reference sequence). V lost 5 bases to trimming and J lost 5 bases; unmatched junction nucleotides: 7. There are 14 residues in the CDR3. The CDR3, as DNA: TGCAGTGCTTCACCGGGACAGGGGGCAGACGAGCAGTACTTC. Amino acid sequence: CSASPGQGADEQYF.

Turning to this clonotype: A clone one base away is much larger, so this may be a read error. The genes are TRBV14 and TRBJ2-7; 12 nucleotides align to TRBD1. Germline V gene sequence: CDR1 SGHDN, CDR2 FVKESK. The CDR3 is 14 amino acids. Here the CDR3 DNA reads TGTGCCAGCAAAGGGACAGGGGGCGCCTACAAGCAGTACTTC. It specifies CASKGTGGAYKQYF.

This clonotype was seen at least ten times. The V gene is TRBV5-5, the J gene TRBJ2-5; possibly TRBD1 or TRBD2 for D (5 bases each). Trimming removed 2 bases from V and 5 bases from J, with 10 bases in between. The CDR3 is 13 residues long. CDR1 and CDR2 (germline): SGHKS, YYEKEE (reference sequence). The CDR3 region is CASSFPEGETQYF. The CDR3 region has the DNA TGTGCCAGCAGCTTCCCAGAGGGGGAGACCCAGTACTTC.

This clonotype was observed a handful of times. This chain joins TRBV10-3 and TRBJ2-7; D is undetermined. Trimming took off 8 bases at V and 4 bases at J, with 9 bases between the two ends. This CDR3 is built from 11 residues. Germline CDR1 reads ENHRY; CDR2 reads SYGVKD. This CDR3 is CAISLGYEQYF. Written as DNA, the CDR3 is TGTGCCATCTCACTCGGGTACGAGCAGTACTTC.

This clonotype has more than one count but fewer than ten. The V gene is TRBV19, the J gene TRBJ1-1; 8 bases match TRBD1. The junction had 9 bases not matched to a gene; V was cut back by 5 bases and J by 4 bases. The CDR3 totals 15 residues. Germline CDR1 is LNHDA and CDR2 is SQIVND (reference sequence). The CDR3 reads CASSLDRAVTTEAFF. CDR3 coding DNA: TGTGCCAGTAGTCTGGACAGGGCCGTGACCACTGAAGCTTTCTTT.

This clonotype was detected ten times or more. The genes are TRBV9 and TRBJ1-1; D remains ambiguous. CDR1 is SGDLS and CDR2 is YYNGEE in the germline V gene. CDR3 length: 15 residues. V shed 4 bases and J shed 7 bases, with 20 bases lying between them. CDR3 DNA: TGTGCCAGCAGCCCCTCGTCCGGTTCCCCGCTTGAAGCTTTCTTT. Amino acids: CASSPSSGSPLEAFF.